This TCR beta chain is drawn from a study of T cell repertoires in cytomegalovirus infection. Across the study: Both CMV infection and a matching HLA type were indicated by public TCR beta signatures. Regarding the study as a whole: Public TCR beta family frequency separated CMV-and-HLA carriers, including in an independent cohort. Ex vivo, HLA-C-restricted CMV-specific TCR beta clonotypes prevailed over the rest of the response.

With respect to this clonotype: Its antigen remains unidentified.

Per the germline V gene, CDR1 is MNHEY and CDR2 is SMNVEV (reference sequence). The CDR3 runs 17 residues. The ends were cut back, 0 bases at V and 4 bases at J, with 16 bases in the middle. Using its own MiXCR run on the reads, TCRdb lists one record per CDR3 protein. The data contain about 85,000 distinct CDR3 sequences, approximately 43% of them singletons. The specimen comprised CD8+ T cells from cultured PBMCs, sampled from culture after CMV antigen stimulation. The V gene is TRBV27, the J gene TRBJ2-1; D may be TRBD2 (6 bases). This TCR was recovered from a human donor in good health (CMV status not recorded). Some clones in this sample may be carry-over from other donors' samples. Here the CDR3 reads CASSLSFRDRGYNEQFF. In DNA, the CDR3 is TGTGCCAGCAGTTTATCTTTCCGAGACCGGGGGTACAATGAGCAGTTCTTC.